This TCR beta chain was identified in a study of cytomegalovirus exposure and HLA in healthy donors. Study conclusions and caveats: In vitro data verified a few CMV-associated chains as specific for CMV antigens. Usually a TCR sequence was rare, but some public TCRs were found in many donors.

Germline V gives CDR1 SGHTA, CDR2 FQGNSA. The CDR3 sequence is 14 residues long. The V gene lost 4 bases and the J gene lost 4 bases, with 13 bases spanning the gap. PCR amplification relied on 60 Vbeta primers (plus 13 Jbeta primers). Original analysis: Roughly 11 million shared chains were among the approximately 76 million unique TCR beta chains that a later analysis counted. Using immunoSEQ multiplex PCR, the repertoire was profiled, and TCRdb retains in-frame clones only, with some absent. V, J and clone size derive from that table, while D and trimming were established from the DNA sequence. The profile shows approximately 50,000 clones, 65% to 90% of them singletons. Turning to this clone: Antigen specificity is unknown.

This receptor was taken from a man aged 25-45 years in good health and CMV-seronegative. Sequenced material: PBMCs. The chain uses TRBV7-2 and TRBJ1-2; no reliable D call. This CDR3 is CASSSSLTVYGYTF. In nucleotides, the CDR3 is TGTGCCAGCAGCTCGTCTCTAACGGTCTATGGCTACACCTTC. The full variable domain, rest sourced from reference TRBV7-2 and TRBJ1-2, is GAGVSQSPSNKVTEKGKDVELRCDPISGHTALYWYRQSLGQGLEFLIYFQGNSAPDKSGLPSDRFSAERTGGSVSTLTIQRTQQEDSAVYLCASSSSLTVYGYTFGSGTRLTVV.